The 26 T cell receptor beta chains below were found in one sample sequenced in a study of Tregs in tolerant kidney transplant recipients. Assay used: immunoSEQ multiplex PCR; TCRdb lists only in-frame clones, some missing. The sample holds fewer than 40,000 clones. The sample here was CD8+ T cells from blood, taken before the transplant. Receptors were obtained from a human donor who received a combined kidney and bone marrow transplant.

A note on this clone: The CDR3 goes on 3 residues after the read ends, and that part is filled in from the germline J gene. This chain uses TRBV7-2 with TRBJ2-7; 8 bases match TRBD1. CDR1 is SGHTA, CDR2 FQGNSA, per germline. This CDR3 has 13 amino acids. V was clipped by 5 bases and J by 5 bases; unmatched bases: 5. The CDR3 DNA, read in part, is TGTGCCAGCAGCATGACAGGGGTTAACGAG. It codes for CASSMTGVNE. The whole CDR3 reads CASSMTGVNEQYF.

With respect to this clone: The missing CDR3 end, 3 residues past where the read stops, is filled in from the germline J gene. V is TRBV6-1 and J is TRBJ2-3; D might be TRBD2 (5 bases). The CDR3 covers 15 residues. V lost 2 bases and J lost 1, with 10 bases in between. CDR1 and CDR2 from the germline V gene are MNHNS and SASEGT. Incomplete CDR3 DNA: TGTGCCAGCAGTGAATTAGTGCGGGGCACAGATACG. As protein: CASSELVRGTDT. The CDR3 in full is CASSELVRGTDTQYF.

Concerning this clone itself: The read ends 3 residues early relative to the CDR3; the germline J gene fills the gap. J is TRBJ2-2 and V is TRBV6-2 or TRBV6-3; the match to TRBD2 covers 9 bases. CDR3 length: 13 amino acids. The V segment lost 10 bases and the J segment 5 bases; nucleotides outside the gene matches: 5. Germline CDR1 and CDR2: MNHEY and SVGEGT. The CDR3 loop is CAIAGADTGELFF. The sequenced CDR3 bases are TGTGCCATAGCGGGAGCGGATACCGGGGAG.

Concerning this clone itself: The CDR3 end is not reached by the read, which stops 3 residues before it; the germline J gene fills it in. J is TRBJ1-2 and V is TRBV2; 7 nucleotides line up with TRBD1. Per germline, CDR1 SNHLY and CDR2 FYNNEI. This CDR3 contains 14 residues. Germline trimming cut 5 bases from V and 5 bases from J; bases unmatched to any gene: 8. CDR3 amino acids: CASSNRDSDYGYTF. CDR3 bases read: TGTGCCAGCAGTAACCGGGACAGCGATTATGGC.

As regards this clone: The read ends 3 residues before the CDR3 terminus; that terminus is restored from the germline J gene. The rearrangement links TRBV29-1 to TRBJ1-2; D might be TRBD1 (5 bases). The CDR3 covers 12 residues. CDR1 is SQVTM, CDR2 ANQGSEA, per germline. CDR3 bases read: TGCAGCGTCCGTCCTGGGGCGGAGGGC. Translating it yields CSVRPGAEG. The whole CDR3 protein reads CSVRPGAEGYTF. Combining the CDR3 with reference TRBV29-1 and TRBJ1-2 gives the whole variable domain SAVISQKPSRDICQRGTSLTIQCQVDSQVTMMFWYRQQPGQSLTLIATANQGSEATYESGFVIDKFPISRPNLTFSTLTVSNMSPEDSSIYLCSVRPGAEGYTFGSGTRLTVV.

To note about this clone: Read data end 3 residues before the CDR3 end; the end is taken from the germline J gene. The chain employs TRBV7-2 and TRBJ2-5; TRBD1 is a possible D gene (6 bases). Germline-derived CDR1 and CDR2 are SGHTA and FQGNSA. V lost 1 base to trimming and J lost 5 bases, with 14 bases between them. This CDR3 is 15 amino acids long. CDR3 residues: CASSLGRTAGETQYF. The covered CDR3 bases are TGTGCCAGCAGCTTAGGGCGGACAGCCGGGGAGACC.

With respect to this clone: The read comes to an end 3 residues before the CDR3 does, leaving the germline J gene to fill in the end. The chain couples TRBV10-3 to TRBJ2-7; 7 nucleotides agree with TRBD2. Per germline, CDR1 ENHRY and CDR2 SYGVKD. Trimming cost V 4 bases and J 0 bases; bases outside gene matches: 3. This CDR3 has 14 residues. The sequenced CDR3 bases are TGTGCCATCAGTGGTGGGACTAACTCCTACGAG. This sequence encodes CAISGGTNSYE. The complete CDR3 protein is CAISGGTNSYEQYF.

CDR3 DNA (partial): TGTGCCAGCAGTGAACGACAGGTCCCTAGCACAGATACG. Translated, it gives CASSERQVPSTDT. The whole CDR3 sequence reads CASSERQVPSTDTQYF. V gene TRBV6-1 combines with J gene TRBJ2-3; D might be TRBD1 (6 bases). The DNA ends 3 residues before the CDR3 does, and the rest of the CDR3 is filled in from the germline J gene. The CDR3 length is 16 residues. V was trimmed by 2 bases and J by 0 bases, leaving 12 bases between them. The germline V gene encodes CDR1 MNHNS and CDR2 SASEGT.

As concerns this clone: The CDR3 end falls 3 residues outside the read, so it is completed with the germline J gene. The sample carries other DNA sequences with the same CDR3. The chain carries TRBV19 and TRBJ2-7; D perhaps matches TRBD2 (5 bases). Looked up from germline, CDR1 is LNHDA and CDR2 is SQIVND (reference sequence). This CDR3 region has 15 residues. V lost 1 base to trimming and J lost 3 bases, with 13 bases between them. The CDR3 sequence: CASSIGAGSGYEQYF. The CDR3 bases that were read are TGTGCCAGTAGTATAGGTGCAGGAAGCGGCTACGAG.

CDR3 DNA, as far as it was read: TGTGCCAGCAGTGTCTATCCCACAGGGGGTCCCGGGGAG. Its translation is CASSVYPTGGPGE. The full CDR3 protein is CASSVYPTGGPGELFF. The V gene is TRBV6-1, the J gene TRBJ2-2, with 8 bases fitting TRBD1. The DNA ends 3 residues before the CDR3 does, and the rest of the CDR3 is filled in from the germline J gene. This CDR3 spans 16 amino acids. The trim removed 4 bases at V and 6 bases at J, leaving 10 bases unmatched. CDR1 is MNHNS, CDR2 SASEGT, per germline.

CDR3 residues: CASSDTWGLAGADTQYF. CDR3 DNA (partial): TGTGCCAGCAGTGACACCTGGGGACTAGCGGGAGCAGATACG. This sequence joins TRBV6-4 and TRBJ2-3; 14 positions agree with TRBD2. The read falls 3 residues short of the CDR3 end, and the missing part is taken from the germline J gene. The CDR3 consists of 17 residues. V shed 2 bases, J shed 4 bases, and the junction held 5 bases outside the gene matches. Germline assignment: CDR1 MRHNA and CDR2 SNTAGT.

Concerning this clone: The sequenced fragment ends 3 residues before the CDR3 boundary, so the rest is inferred from the germline J gene. V gene TRBV11-2 combines with J gene TRBJ1-1; D is possibly TRBD1 (6 bases). V was shortened by 2 bases and J by 3 bases, with 7 bases between the two germline ends. This CDR3 is built from 13 residues. Looked up from germline, CDR1 is SGHAT and CDR2 is FQNNGV. CDR3 DNA, as far as it was read: TGTGCCAGCAGCTTAACAGGGTACACTGAA. It specifies CASSLTGYTE. The whole CDR3 is CASSLTGYTEAFF.

On this clone: Read sequence stops 3 residues before the CDR3 end, and the germline J gene provides the missing end. The rearrangement joins TRBV7-9 to TRBJ2-7; tentative D call: TRBD1 (7 bases). CDR3 length equals 15 residues. V was trimmed by 5 bases and J by 5 bases, leaving 19 bases between them. Germline CDR1 is SEHNR and CDR2 is FQNEAQ (reference sequence). The CDR3 sequence is CASSPRGGTVNEQYF. Partial CDR3 DNA: TGTGCCAGCAGCCCCCGAGGAGGGACAGTTAACGAG.

As to this clone: Read sequence stops 3 residues before the CDR3 end, and the germline J gene provides the missing end. The chain joins TRBV7-2 to TRBJ1-4; D is unresolved. The germline gives CDR1 SGHTA, CDR2 FQGNSA. V was shortened by 3 bases and J by 6 bases, with 8 bases between the two germline ends. The CDR3 consists of 13 residues. CDR3 DNA, as far as it was read: TGTGCCAGCAGCTTCCCCGGGGATGAAAAA. Its translation: CASSFPGDEK. The entire CDR3 protein is CASSFPGDEKLFF.

Worth noting for this clone: The CDR3 is cut off 3 residues early in the read; its end comes from the germline J gene. The gene calls are TRBV5-1 and TRBJ2-2; 9 positions agree with TRBD1. The CDR3 has 17 residues. Germline V CDR1 and CDR2: SGHRS, YFSETQ. J was trimmed by 3 bases and V by 2 bases; bases with no gene match: 8. The covered CDR3 bases are TGCGCCAGCAGCTTAACCGTCCGGGACAGGGACACCGGGGAG. Protein: CASSLTVRDRDTGE. The CDR3 as a whole reads CASSLTVRDRDTGELFF.

Concerning this clone: Coverage ceases 3 residues before the CDR3 finishes, and the germline J gene fills in the end. The genes are TRBV2 and TRBJ2-7, with 7 bases identical to TRBD2. The V gene's germline CDR1 is SNHLY and CDR2 FYNNEI. Trimming at V came to 3 bases and at J to 5 bases, leaving 4 bases not matched to a gene. The CDR3 is made up of 13 amino acids. CDR3 in amino acids: CASSEWEGNEQYF. The sequenced part of the CDR3 DNA is TGTGCCAGCAGTGAGTGGGAGGGGAACGAG.

Remarks on this clone: The CDR3 end lies 3 residues beyond the end of the read and is filled in from the germline J gene. This chain links TRBV5-6 with TRBJ2-5, with 8 bases aligning to TRBD1. The CDR3 runs 14 residues. Germline V gene lookup returns CDR1 SGHDT and CDR2 YYEEEE. V shed 2 bases, J shed 5 bases, and the junction held 5 bases outside the gene matches. The CDR3 spells CASSFQGARETQYF. Incomplete CDR3 DNA: TGTGCCAGCAGCTTCCAGGGGGCGAGGGAGACC.

Details on this clone: Sequencing ends 3 residues short of the CDR3 end; the germline J gene provides the rest. The J gene is TRBJ2-7, the V gene TRBV7-7; maybe TRBD1 (6 bases). V was cut by 1 base and J by 3 bases, with 7 bases left in between. Looked up from germline, CDR1 is SSHAT and CDR2 is FNYEAQ (reference sequence). This CDR3 is 13 amino acids long. The CDR3 sequence: CASSLEQGYEQYF. The CDR3 DNA, read in part, is TGTGCCAGCAGCTTAGAACAGGGCTACGAG.

Details on this clone: The DNA ends 3 residues before the CDR3 does, and the rest of the CDR3 is filled in from the germline J gene. The rearrangement uses TRBV7-6 and TRBJ1-1; maybe TRBD1 (6 bases). Trimming cost V 0 bases and J 2 bases, with 13 bases left between them. Germline V gene lookup returns CDR1 SGHVS and CDR2 FNYEAQ. CDR3 length: 16 residues. CDR3 sequence: CASSLAVGTLNTEAFF. CDR3 DNA, as far as it was read: TGTGCCAGCAGCTTAGCGGTCGGGACATTAAACACTGAA.

The DNA read from the CDR3 is TGTGCCAGCAGCCGAACAGTAGTCCAAGAGACC. It yields the protein CASSRTVVQET. The whole CDR3 protein is CASSRTVVQETQYF. The V and J genes are TRBV11-2 and TRBJ2-5; D not certain. The CDR3 goes on 3 residues after the read ends, and that part is filled in from the germline J gene. Between the trimmed V and J ends, which lost 5 bases and 1 base, there was a span of 11 bases. Germline V gene data show CDR1 as SGHAT and CDR2 as FQNNGV. The CDR3 consists of 14 residues.

The CDR3: CASSFDRGPEETQYF. CDR3 bases read: TGTGCCAGCAGCTTCGACAGGGGTCCAGAAGAGACC. The chain is built from TRBV7-6 and TRBJ2-5, with 8 bases lining up with TRBD1. The read ends 3 residues before the CDR3 terminus; that terminus is restored from the germline J gene. There are 15 residues in the CDR3. CDR1 and CDR2 (germline): SGHVS, FNYEAQ. V lost 3 bases to trimming and J lost 3 bases; unmatched junction nucleotides: 6.

With regard to this clone: The DNA ends 3 residues before the CDR3 does, and the rest of the CDR3 is filled in from the germline J gene. The chain combines TRBV7-2 with TRBJ2-5, with D unclear. Germline CDR1 is SGHTA and CDR2 is FQGNSA. The CDR3 covers 15 residues. Trimming shortened V by 1 base and J by 1 base, and 10 bases separated the two germline ends. The part of the CDR3 DNA that was read is TGTGCCAGCAGCTTAGTTTACCAGATCCAAGAGACC. This codes for CASSLVYQIQET. From start to end, the CDR3 is CASSLVYQIQETQYF.

As regards this clone: The observed sequence ends 3 residues before the CDR3 terminus, with the missing tail filled in from the germline J gene. This chain joins TRBV20-1 and TRBJ2-1; TRBD2 matches at 14 bases. The junction had 10 bases not matched to a gene; V was cut back by 6 bases and J by 0 bases. The V gene's germline CDR1 is DFQATT and CDR2 SNEGSKA (reference sequence). The CDR3 loop spans 18 amino acids. CDR3 sequence reads: CSATGLAGDHSSYNEQFF. The sequenced CDR3 bases are TGCAGTGCAACGGGACTAGCGGGGGACCACAGCTCCTACAATGAG.

Of note for this clone: The CDR3 end falls 3 residues outside the read, so it is completed with the germline J gene. J is TRBJ2-7 and V is TRBV23-1; 9 positions match TRBD1. TRBV23-1 counts as an open reading frame of uncertain function. This CDR3 contains 15 residues. The J segment lost 1 base and the V segment lost 4 bases, leaving 5 bases of the junction unmatched. The CDR3 loop reads CASSRGGTGSYEQYF. The sequenced part of the CDR3 DNA is TGCGCCAGCAGTCGTGGCGGGACAGGGTCCTACGAG.

Concerning this clone: The read terminates 3 residues before the CDR3 end, so the remaining end is supplied by the germline J gene. The rearrangement joins TRBV6-2 or TRBV6-3 to TRBJ2-2, with a tentative D call TRBD2 (6 bases). CDR3 length equals 16 residues. The V gene lost 5 bases and the J gene lost 5 bases, with 18 bases spanning the gap. Germline assignment: CDR1 MNHEY and CDR2 SVGEGT. The DNA read from the CDR3 is TGTGCCAGCAGTCCATCCTACACTAGCTTGACCGGGGAG. It yields the protein CASSPSYTSLTGE. From start to end, the CDR3 is CASSPSYTSLTGELFF.

Points on this clone: The read terminates 3 residues ahead of where the CDR3 ends, so the germline J gene completes it. This chain joins TRBV5-1 and TRBJ2-2; 15 bases are shared with TRBD2. The CDR3 contains 17 residues. Germline V gene lookup returns CDR1 SGHRS and CDR2 YFSETQ. Trimming cost V 7 bases and J 5 bases; bases outside gene matches: 9. The sequenced CDR3 bases are TGCGCCAGCGGACTGGGACTAGCGGGAGGTGGGACCGGGGAG. Amino acids: CASGLGLAGGGTGE. From start to end, the CDR3 is CASGLGLAGGGTGELFF.